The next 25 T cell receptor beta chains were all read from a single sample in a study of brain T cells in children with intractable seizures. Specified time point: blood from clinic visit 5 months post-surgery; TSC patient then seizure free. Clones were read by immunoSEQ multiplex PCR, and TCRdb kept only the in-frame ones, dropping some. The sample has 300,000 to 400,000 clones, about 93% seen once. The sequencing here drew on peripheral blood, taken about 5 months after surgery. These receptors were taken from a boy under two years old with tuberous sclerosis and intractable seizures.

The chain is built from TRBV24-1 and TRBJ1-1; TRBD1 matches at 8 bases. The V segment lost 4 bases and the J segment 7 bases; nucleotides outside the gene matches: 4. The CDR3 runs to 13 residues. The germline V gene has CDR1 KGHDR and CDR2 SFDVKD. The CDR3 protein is CATSEPDRGEAFF. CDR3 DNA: TGTGCCACCAGTGAACCCGACAGGGGTGAAGCTTTCTTT.

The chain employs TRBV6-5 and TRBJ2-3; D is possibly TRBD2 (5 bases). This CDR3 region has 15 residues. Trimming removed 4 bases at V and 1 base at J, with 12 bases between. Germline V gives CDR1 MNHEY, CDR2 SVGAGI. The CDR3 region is CASSSPRRGTDTQYF. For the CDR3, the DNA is TGTGCCAGCAGTTCCCCTAGGCGGGGCACAGATACGCAGTATTTT.

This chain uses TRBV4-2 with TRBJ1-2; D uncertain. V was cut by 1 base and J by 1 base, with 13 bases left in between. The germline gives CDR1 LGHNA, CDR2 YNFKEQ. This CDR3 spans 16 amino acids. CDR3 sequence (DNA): TGTGCCAGCAGCCAAGTGCATTCGGCGGATAACTATGGCTACACCTTC. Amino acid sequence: CASSQVHSADNYGYTF.

CDR3 nucleotides: TGTGCCAGCAGCTTGCCGATCCGGACTAGCGGGTCCTACAATGAGCAGTTCTTC. This gives the protein CASSLPIRTSGSYNEQFF. The chain recombines TRBV7-8 with TRBJ2-1; 11 bases line up with TRBD2. Germline V lookup: CDR1 SGHVS, CDR2 FQNEAQ. After removal of 3 bases from V and 1 base from J, the junction contained 8 bases not matched to a gene. The CDR3 runs 18 residues.

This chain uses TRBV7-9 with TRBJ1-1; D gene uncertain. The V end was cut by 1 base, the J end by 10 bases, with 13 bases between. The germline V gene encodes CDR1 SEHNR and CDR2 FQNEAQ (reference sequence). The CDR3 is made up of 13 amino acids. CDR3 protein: CASSLDSGMVAFF. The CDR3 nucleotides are TGTGCCAGCAGCTTAGATTCCGGGATGGTAGCTTTCTTT.

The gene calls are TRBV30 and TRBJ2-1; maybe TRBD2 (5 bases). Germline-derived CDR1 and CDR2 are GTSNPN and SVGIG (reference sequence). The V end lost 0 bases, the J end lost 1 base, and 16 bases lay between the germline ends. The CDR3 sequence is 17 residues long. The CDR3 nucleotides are TGTGCCTGGAGTGTACATAGCGAGGTGACTTCCTACAATGAGCAGTTCTTC. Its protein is CAWSVHSEVTSYNEQFF.

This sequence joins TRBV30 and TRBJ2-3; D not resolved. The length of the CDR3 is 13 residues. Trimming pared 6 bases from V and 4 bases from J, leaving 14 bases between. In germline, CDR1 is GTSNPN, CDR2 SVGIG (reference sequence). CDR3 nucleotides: TGTGCCTGTGGAATGCTGGGGTCAGATACGCAGTATTTT. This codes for CACGMLGSDTQYF.

The CDR3 reads CASSLTSYEQFF. Written as DNA, the CDR3 is TGTGCCAGCAGCTTAACCTCCTATGAGCAGTTCTTC. J is TRBJ2-1 and V is TRBV7-2; D ambiguous. Germline values: CDR1 SGHTA, CDR2 FQGNSA. The CDR3 runs to 12 residues. V lost 2 bases, J lost 8 bases, and 7 bases lay in between.

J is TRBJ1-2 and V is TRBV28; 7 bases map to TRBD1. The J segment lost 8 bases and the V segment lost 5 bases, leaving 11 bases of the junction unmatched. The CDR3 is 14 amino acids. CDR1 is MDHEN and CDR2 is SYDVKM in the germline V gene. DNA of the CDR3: TGTGCCAGCAGTACTACAGGGGAGTTAAGCGGCTACACCTTC. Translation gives CASSTTGELSGYTF.

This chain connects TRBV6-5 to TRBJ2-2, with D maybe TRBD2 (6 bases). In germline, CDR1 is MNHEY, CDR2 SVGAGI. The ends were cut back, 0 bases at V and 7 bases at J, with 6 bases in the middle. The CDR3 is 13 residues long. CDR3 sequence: CASSYSGSGELFF. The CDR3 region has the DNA TGTGCCAGCAGTTACTCCGGGAGCGGGGAGCTGTTTTTT.

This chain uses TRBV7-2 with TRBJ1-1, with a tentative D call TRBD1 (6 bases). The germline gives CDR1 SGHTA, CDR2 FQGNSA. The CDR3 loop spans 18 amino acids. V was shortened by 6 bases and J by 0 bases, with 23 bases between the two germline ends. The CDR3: CASRTSPGVWGLNTEAFF. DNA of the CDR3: TGTGCCAGCAGGACGTCGCCGGGGGTTTGGGGGCTGAACACTGAAGCTTTCTTT.

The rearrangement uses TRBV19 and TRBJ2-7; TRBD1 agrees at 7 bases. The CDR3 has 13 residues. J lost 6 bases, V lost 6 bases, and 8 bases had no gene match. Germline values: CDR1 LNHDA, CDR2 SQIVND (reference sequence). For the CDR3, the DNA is TGTGCCAGTAGCGCAGGGACAGCTTCCGAGCAGTACTTC. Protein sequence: CASSAGTASEQYF.

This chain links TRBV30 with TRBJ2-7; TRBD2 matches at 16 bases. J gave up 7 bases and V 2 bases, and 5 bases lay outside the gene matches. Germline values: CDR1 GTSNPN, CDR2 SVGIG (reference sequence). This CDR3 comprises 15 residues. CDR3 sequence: CAWSFSGLAGGEQYF. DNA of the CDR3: TGTGCCTGGAGTTTCTCGGGACTAGCGGGGGGGGAGCAGTACTTC.

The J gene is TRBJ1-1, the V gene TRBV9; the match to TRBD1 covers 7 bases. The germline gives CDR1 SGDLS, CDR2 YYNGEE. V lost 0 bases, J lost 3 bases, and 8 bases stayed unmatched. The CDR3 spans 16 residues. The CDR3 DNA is TGTGCCAGCAGCGTAGGAGGGCGAGGGGGCTACACTGAAGCTTTCTTT. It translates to CASSVGGRGGYTEAFF. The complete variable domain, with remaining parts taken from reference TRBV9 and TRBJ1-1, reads DSGVTQTPKHLITATGQRVTLRCSPRSGDLSVYWYQQSLDQGLQFLIQYYNGEERAKGNILERFSAQQFPDLHSELNLSSLELGDSALYFCASSVGGRGGYTEAFFGQGTRLTVV.

In DNA form, the CDR3 reads TGTGCCAGCAGCTTTGGGGGGCTGAGCCCGAGCTCCTATAATTCACCCCTCCACTTT. Translating it yields CASSFGGLSPSSYNSPLHF. The V call is TRBV7-2, the J call TRBJ1-6; a possible D gene is TRBD1 (6 bases). Trimming shortened V by 3 bases and J by 0 bases, and 18 bases separated the two germline ends. The CDR3 runs to 19 residues. The germline V gene encodes CDR1 SGHTA and CDR2 FQGNSA. Variable domain in full (rest from reference TRBV7-2 and TRBJ1-6): GAGVSQSPSNKVTEKGKDVELRCDPISGHTALYWYRQSLGQGLEFLIYFQGNSAPDKSGLPSDRFSAERTGGSVSTLTIQRTQQEDSAVYLCASSFGGLSPSSYNSPLHFGNGTRLTVT.

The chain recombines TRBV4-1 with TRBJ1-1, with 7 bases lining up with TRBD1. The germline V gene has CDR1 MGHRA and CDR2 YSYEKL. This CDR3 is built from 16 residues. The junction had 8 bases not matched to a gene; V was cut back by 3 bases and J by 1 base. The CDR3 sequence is CASSHVQTGRNTEAFF. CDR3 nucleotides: TGCGCCAGCAGCCACGTCCAGACAGGGCGGAACACTGAAGCTTTCTTT.

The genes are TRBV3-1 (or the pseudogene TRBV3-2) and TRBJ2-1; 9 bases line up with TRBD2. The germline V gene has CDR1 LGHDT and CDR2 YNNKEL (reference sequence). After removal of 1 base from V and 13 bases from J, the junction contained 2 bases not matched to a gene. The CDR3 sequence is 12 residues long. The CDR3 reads CASSQGGRAQFF. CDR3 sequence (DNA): TGTGCCAGCAGCCAAGGCGGGAGGGCCCAGTTCTTC.

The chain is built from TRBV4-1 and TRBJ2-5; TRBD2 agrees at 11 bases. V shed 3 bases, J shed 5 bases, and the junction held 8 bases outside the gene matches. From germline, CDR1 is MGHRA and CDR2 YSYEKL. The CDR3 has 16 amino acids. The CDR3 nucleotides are TGCGCCAGCAGCCACGGACTAGCGGGTGAAGTGGAGACCCAGTACTTC. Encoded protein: CASSHGLAGEVETQYF.

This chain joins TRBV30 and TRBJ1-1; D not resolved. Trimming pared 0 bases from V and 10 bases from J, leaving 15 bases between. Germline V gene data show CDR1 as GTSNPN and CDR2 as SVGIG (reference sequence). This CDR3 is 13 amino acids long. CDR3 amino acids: CAWSVASPGGAFF. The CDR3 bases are TGTGCCTGGAGTGTAGCCAGCCCCGGAGGAGCTTTCTTT. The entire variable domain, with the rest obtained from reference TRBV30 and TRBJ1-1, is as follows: SQTIHQWPATLVQPVGSPLSLECTVEGTSNPNLYWYRQAAGRGLQLLFYSVGIGQISSEVPQNLSASRPQDRQFILSSKKLLLSDSGFYLCAWSVASPGGAFFGQGTRLTVV.

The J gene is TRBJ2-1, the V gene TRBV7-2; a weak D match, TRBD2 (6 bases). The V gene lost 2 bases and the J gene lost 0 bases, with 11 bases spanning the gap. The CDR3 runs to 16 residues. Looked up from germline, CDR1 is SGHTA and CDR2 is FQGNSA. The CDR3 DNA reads TGTGCCAGCAGCTTAATAACCGGGGGCTCCTACAATGAGCAGTTCTTC. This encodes CASSLITGGSYNEQFF.

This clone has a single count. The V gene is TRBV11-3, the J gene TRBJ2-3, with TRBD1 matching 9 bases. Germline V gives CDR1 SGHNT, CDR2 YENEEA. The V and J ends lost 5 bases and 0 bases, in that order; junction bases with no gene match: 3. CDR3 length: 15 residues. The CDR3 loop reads CASSVQGASTDTQYF. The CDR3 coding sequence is TGTGCCAGCAGCGTACAGGGGGCTAGCACAGATACGCAGTATTTT.

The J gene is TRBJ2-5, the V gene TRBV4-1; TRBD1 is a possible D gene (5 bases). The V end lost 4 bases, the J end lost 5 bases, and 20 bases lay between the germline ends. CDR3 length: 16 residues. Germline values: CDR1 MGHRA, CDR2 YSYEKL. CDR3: CASSRLLGRVGETQYF. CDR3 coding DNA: TGCGCCAGCAGCCGCCTGCTGGGGCGTGTGGGTGAGACCCAGTACTTC.

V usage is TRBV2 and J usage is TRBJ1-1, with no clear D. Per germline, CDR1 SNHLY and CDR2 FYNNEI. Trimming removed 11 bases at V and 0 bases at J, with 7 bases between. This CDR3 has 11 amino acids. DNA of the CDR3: TGTGCCCGTAGGCTGAACACTGAAGCTTTCTTT. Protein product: CARRLNTEAFF.

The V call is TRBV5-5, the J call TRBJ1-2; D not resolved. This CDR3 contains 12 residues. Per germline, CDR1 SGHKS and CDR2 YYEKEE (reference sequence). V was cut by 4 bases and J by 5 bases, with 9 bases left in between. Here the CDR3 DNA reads TGTGCCAGCAGCCCGTATGGGTATGGCTACACCTTC. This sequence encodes CASSPYGYGYTF.

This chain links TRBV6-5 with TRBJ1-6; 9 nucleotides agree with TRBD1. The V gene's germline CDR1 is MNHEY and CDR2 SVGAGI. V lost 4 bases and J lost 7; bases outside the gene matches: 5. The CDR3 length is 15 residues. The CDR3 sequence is CASSWLQGANSPLHF. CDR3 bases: TGTGCCAGCAGTTGGCTACAGGGGGCGAATTCACCCCTCCACTTT.